Listed below are T cell receptor beta chains from one sample, sequenced in a study of blood T cell repertoires in COVID-19. Generated by immunoSEQ multiplex PCR, the TCRdb table keeps only in-frame clones and is missing some. This sample has approximately 48,000 clones, with around 85% found just once. What was sequenced was peripheral blood. The receptors here all came from a man aged 55 to 69 with acute or convalescent COVID-19. Each CDR3 is given with its conserved first and last residue. A D gene is named only where the DNA matches it firmly. Rows may omit the clone size; those that give it use once, few, many or a size class.

j_call | d_call | clone_size | v_call | cdr3_aa | cdr3_nt
TRBJ2-7 | TRBD2 | - | TRBV18 | CASSPPGLAYEQYF | TGTGCCAGCTCACCACCGGGACTAGCTTACGAGCAGTACTTC
TRBJ1-1 | TRBD1 | - | TRBV2 | CASSQQGGEAFF | TGTGCCAGCAGCCAACAGGGGGGAGAAGCTTTCTTT
TRBJ2-3 | TRBD2 | - | TRBV4-2 | CASSQERRGKQYF | TGTGCCAGCAGCCAAGAGCGGCGGGGGAAGCAGTATTTT
TRBJ1-1 | TRBD1 | - | TRBV9 | CASSEGALNTEAFF | TGTGCCAGCAGCGAGGGGGCCCTGAACACTGAAGCTTTCTTT
TRBJ1-4 | TRBD1 | - | TRBV19 | CASSMTGTNEKLFF | TGTGCCAGTAGTATGACAGGGACTAATGAAAAACTGTTTTTT
TRBJ2-3 | - | - | TRBV6-4 | CASSDDGGSTDTQYF | TGTGCCAGCAGTGACGATGGGGGGAGCACAGATACGCAGTATTTT
TRBJ2-3 | - | - | TRBV29-1 | CSTDTDTQYF | TGCAGCACAGACACAGATACGCAGTATTTT
TRBJ1-2 | - | - | TRBV19 | CASSIQMFYGYTF | TGTGCCAGTAGTATCCAGATGTTCTATGGCTACACCTTC
TRBJ1-5 | - | - | TRBV9 | CASSSYSNQPQHF | TGTGCCAGCAGCTCCTATAGCAATCAGCCCCAGCATTTT
TRBJ1-2 | - | - | TRBV27 | CASSLDSAGPYGYTF | TGTGCCAGCAGTTTAGATTCCGCGGGGCCGTATGGCTACACCTTC
TRBJ1-1 | TRBD1 | - | TRBV28 | CASMNRGSLDTEAFF | TGTGCCAGCATGAACAGGGGCAGCTTAGACACTGAAGCTTTCTTT
TRBJ1-3 | TRBD1 | - | TRBV9 | CASSVEGAYGNTIYF | TGTGCCAGCAGCGTAGAGGGGGCGTATGGAAACACCATATATTTT
TRBJ1-6 | TRBD1 | few | TRBV28 | CASTGQGSYNSPLHF | TGTGCCAGCACTGGACAGGGGAGCTATAATTCACCCCTCCACTTT
TRBJ2-4 | TRBD2 | - | TRBV2 | CASSEGEGTRSYF | TGTGCCAGCAGTGAAGGGGAGGGCACCCGGTCGTACTTC
TRBJ1-1 | - | - | TRBV18 | CASSPYFPGENTEAFF | TGTGCCAGCTCACCATATTTCCCAGGGGAGAACACTGAAGCTTTCTTT
TRBJ2-2 | TRBD1 | - | TRBV2 | CASSEDRTPPGELFF | TGTGCCAGCAGTGAGGACAGGACCCCTCCCGGGGAGCTGTTTTTT
TRBJ2-1 | TRBD1 | few | TRBV24-1 | CATSDLVTGGNNEQFF | TGTGCCACCAGTGATTTAGTCACAGGGGGGAACAATGAGCAGTTCTTC
TRBJ2-5 | - | - | TRBV7-3 | CASSQGRTVQETQYF | TGTGCCAGCAGCCAGGGCAGGACAGTCCAAGAGACCCAGTACTTC
TRBJ2-5 | - | many | TRBV4-2 | CASSQAPGQETQYF | TGTGCCAGCAGCCAAGCCCCGGGACAAGAGACCCAGTACTTC
TRBJ2-6 | - | once | TRBV11-2 | CAGSRSSGANVLTF | TGTGCGGGGAGCCGGAGCTCTGGGGCCAACGTCCTGACTTTC
TRBJ2-1 | - | - | TRBV28 | CASSLSDAGTYNEQFF | TGTGCCAGCAGTTTATCCGACGCGGGAACCTACAATGAGCAGTTCTTC
TRBJ2-5 | TRBD2 | - | TRBV10-3 | CAISDGGRAGETQYF | TGTGCCATCAGTGATGGGGGGAGGGCCGGAGAGACCCAGTACTTC
TRBJ1-2 | - | few | TRBV6-5 | CASSRTDGYTF | TGTGCCAGCAGCCGGACAGATGGCTACACCTTC
TRBJ2-7 | TRBD2 | - | TRBV3-1/TRBV3-2 | CASSHRLAGTYEQYF | TGTGCCAGCAGCCATAGGCTAGCGGGGACTTACGAGCAGTACTTC
TRBJ2-3 | TRBD2 | few | TRBV5-1 | CASSPLAGGTDTQYF | TGCGCCAGCAGCCCCCTAGCGGGAGGGACAGATACGCAGTATTTT
TRBJ1-6 | TRBD1 | - | TRBV30 | CAWAGTGYSPLHF | TGTGCCTGGGCCGGGACAGGGTACTCACCCCTCCACTTT
TRBJ1-1 | - | - | TRBV5-1 | CASSLQGNTEAFF | TGCGCCAGCAGCTTACAGGGAAACACTGAAGCTTTCTTT
TRBJ2-7 | TRBD2 | - | TRBV4-1 | CASSHSSGGYEQYF | TGCGCCAGCAGCCATTCTAGCGGAGGCTACGAGCAGTACTTC
TRBJ2-2 | TRBD1 | - | TRBV10-2 | CASIAGTGNTGELFF | TGCGCCAGCATTGCCGGGACAGGGAATACCGGGGAGCTGTTTTTT
TRBJ2-3 | - | - | TRBV6-5 | CASSYSGAHDTQYF | TGTGCCAGCAGTTACTCGGGGGCACACGATACGCAGTATTTT
TRBJ1-2 | - | - | TRBV27 | CASSPRRDYGYTF | TGTGCCAGCAGCCCCCGGAGGGACTATGGCTACACCTTC
TRBJ2-3 | TRBD1 | - | TRBV7-8 | CASSVQGARGTDTQYF | TGTGCCAGCAGCGTACAGGGGGCGCGGGGCACAGATACGCAGTATTTT
TRBJ2-1 | TRBD1 | - | TRBV11-2 | CASSLGTGYNEQFF | TGTGCCAGCAGCTTAGGGACAGGGTATAATGAGCAGTTCTTC
TRBJ2-3 | TRBD2 | - | TRBV9 | CASSPISGTSVSSTDTQYF | TGTGCCAGCAGCCCAATATCCGGGACTAGCGTTTCTAGCACAGATACGCAGTATTTT
TRBJ2-7 | - | - | TRBV7-9 | CASSPPRSGSYEQYF | TGTGCCAGCAGCCCGCCCCGCAGCGGGTCCTACGAGCAGTACTTC
TRBJ2-3 | - | - | TRBV27 | CASGGGWGSTDTQYF | TGTGCCAGCGGAGGAGGGTGGGGAAGCACAGATACGCAGTATTTT
TRBJ2-3 | - | - | TRBV5-4 | CASSDTRRASTDTQYF | TGTGCCAGCAGCGACACCCGGCGGGCTAGCACAGATACGCAGTATTTT
TRBJ2-7 | TRBD2 | - | TRBV7-8 | CASSSNPLAGSYEQYF | TGTGCCAGCAGCTCGAATCCCCTAGCGGGGTCCTACGAGCAGTACTTC